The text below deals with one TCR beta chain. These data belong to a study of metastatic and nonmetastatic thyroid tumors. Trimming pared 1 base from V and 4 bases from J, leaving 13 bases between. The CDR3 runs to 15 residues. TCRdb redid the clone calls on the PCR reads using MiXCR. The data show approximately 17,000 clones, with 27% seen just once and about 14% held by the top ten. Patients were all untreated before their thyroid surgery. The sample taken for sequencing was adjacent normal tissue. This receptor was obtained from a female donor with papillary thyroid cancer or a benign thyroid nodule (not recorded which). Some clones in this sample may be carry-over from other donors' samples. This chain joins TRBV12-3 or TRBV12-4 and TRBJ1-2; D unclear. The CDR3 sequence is CASSLEGSKGYGYTF. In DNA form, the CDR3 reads TGTGCCAGCAGTTTAGAGGGCTCGAAGGGCTATGGCTACACCTTC.